This T cell receptor (beta chain) was sequenced during a study of T cell responses to AZD1222 COVID-19 vaccine. Points from the study as a whole: In a largely white British group with more females than males, clonal diversity was possibly underestimated.

Concerning this clone: The antigen is unknown.

The CDR3 extends over 17 amino acids. CDR1 and CDR2 (germline): SGHVS, FQNEAQ. V lost 5 bases and J lost 1; bases outside the gene matches: 7. The table came from immunoSEQ multiplex PCR; TCRdb's copy has only in-frame clones and leaves some out. The profile covers 150,000 to 160,000 clones, with 90% appearing a single time and 1.5% to 2% taken by the ten largest. The chain joins TRBV7-8 to TRBJ1-5, with 11 bases matching TRBD1. Sequenced material: peripheral blood, taken on day 0 of AZD1222 vaccination. The clonotype originates from an adult in good health. CDR3 region: CASSAGTGGWSNQPQHF. CDR3 DNA sequence: TGTGCCAGCAGCGCCGGGACAGGGGGATGGAGCAATCAGCCCCAGCATTTT.